A selection of T cell receptor beta chains follows, all from one sample in a study of PD-1 blockade in classical Hodgkin lymphoma. Using immunoSEQ multiplex PCR, the repertoire was profiled, and TCRdb retains in-frame clones only, with some absent. The sample includes roughly 48,000 clones, about 89% of them seen just once. The material was peripheral blood mononuclear cells (PBMCs), obtained before the fourth cycle of nivolumab. These receptors were taken from a human donor with classical Hodgkin lymphoma. The CDR3 runs from the conserved cysteine through the conserved F or W. D genes are given only for firm matches. The size entry is marked missing in some rows and otherwise reads once, few, many or a size class.

CDR3nt | CDR3aa | j_gene | v_gene | len | abundance | d_gene
TGCGCCAGCTCGGGGGCGGGAGGTTACAATGAGCAGTTCTTC | CASSGAGGYNEQFF | TRBJ2-1 | TRBV4-1 | 14 | - | TRBD2
TGTGCCAGTAGGTCGGACAGCCGGACCGGGGAGCTGTTTTTT | CASRSDSRTGELFF | TRBJ2-2 | TRBV19 | 14 | few | -
TGTGCCAGCAGTGGGGTTACGGGGAAACTGTTTTTT | CASSGVTGKLFF | TRBJ1-4 | TRBV28 | 12 | - | -
TGTGCCAGCAGCTTAGAGGTCTACCGAGAGACCCAGTACTTC | CASSLEVYRETQYF | TRBJ2-5 | TRBV7-9 | 14 | once | -
TGTGCCACCAGCAGAGATCTTATGGCGGGAGGGCGCGAGCAGTACTTC | CATSRDLMAGGREQYF | TRBJ2-7 | TRBV15 | 16 | - | TRBD2
TGTGCCAGCAGCCCCGAAAGGCCCTGGGCTTTCTTT | CASSPERPWAFF | TRBJ1-1 | TRBV11-2 | 12 | - | -
TGTGCCATCAGTGAGTCGGCGGGAGCTCTCGAGCAGTACTTC | CAISESAGALEQYF | TRBJ2-7 | TRBV10-3 | 14 | - | TRBD2
TGTGCCAGCAGCTTGAGGACTGGGGAGCAGTACTTC | CASSLRTGEQYF | TRBJ2-7 | TRBV5-5 | 12 | - | -
TGTGCCAGCAATAGCGGAGAGTACCAAGAGACCCAGTACTTC | CASNSGEYQETQYF | TRBJ2-5 | TRBV15 | 14 | - | -
TGTGCCAGCTCACCAGGATCCAGGGCAACTAATGAAAAACTGTTTTTT | CASSPGSRATNEKLFF | TRBJ1-4 | TRBV18 | 16 | - | -
TGTGCCAGCAGTTTAACGACAGGGACCTACGAGCAGTACTTC | CASSLTTGTYEQYF | TRBJ2-7 | TRBV27 | 14 | - | TRBD1
TGTGCCAGCAGCTTAGTGAGGAGACAGGGGTACGAGCAGTACTTC | CASSLVRRQGYEQYF | TRBJ2-7 | TRBV7-7 | 15 | - | TRBD1
TGCAGTGCTACAGGGTCGGGCGGCTACACCTTC | CSATGSGGYTF | TRBJ1-2 | TRBV20-1 | 11 | - | -
TGTGCCAGCAGCTTACCCCCGGGGGGTAATAATGAAAAACTGTTTTTT | CASSLPPGGNNEKLFF | TRBJ1-4 | TRBV7-9 | 16 | - | -
TGTGCCAGCAGGCCAGGCGAGGGCACGCAATTCCCTGAAGCTTTCTTT | CASRPGEGTQFPEAFF | TRBJ1-1 | TRBV5-5 | 16 | few | -
TGTGCCAGCAGCTTGGGACTAGCGGGAGGAAGAGATACGCAGTATTTT | CASSLGLAGGRDTQYF | TRBJ2-3 | TRBV7-3 | 16 | once | TRBD2
TGCAGCGTTGTACGGAACACTGAAGCTTTCTTT | CSVVRNTEAFF | TRBJ1-1 | TRBV29-1 | 11 | - | -
TGTGCCAGCCGAGAAAGAAGCGGAGATACGCAGTATTTT | CASRERSGDTQYF | TRBJ2-3 | TRBV18 | 13 | - | -
TGTGCCAGCAGTTGGGGAGGGGCGGTTGTTGGGATGAACACTGAAGCTTTCTTT | CASSWGGAVVGMNTEAFF | TRBJ1-1 | TRBV27 | 18 | - | -
TGTGCCACCCGGTATGAGAGCACAGATACGCAGTATTTT | CATRYESTDTQYF | TRBJ2-3 | TRBV10-3 | 13 | - | -
TGTGCCAGCAGCGTCCGGACTAGCGGGGGGGCCCATCAAGAGACCCAGTACTTC | CASSVRTSGGAHQETQYF | TRBJ2-5 | TRBV4-2 | 18 | - | TRBD2
TGCGCCAGCAGCTTGGTCGGGACAGACTCCTACAATGAGCAGTTCTTC | CASSLVGTDSYNEQFF | TRBJ2-1 | TRBV5-1 | 16 | once | TRBD1
TGTGCCAGCAGTTACGGGGGCAACGGGGCCAACGTCCTGACTTTC | CASSYGGNGANVLTF | TRBJ2-6 | TRBV6-5 | 15 | - | -
TGTGCCAGCAGTCCCGAAGACAGGGCCCGCCTGGATGGCTACACCTTC | CASSPEDRARLDGYTF | TRBJ1-2 | TRBV27 | 16 | - | TRBD1
TGTGCCAGCAGTCTTCGACCCAGCTCCTACGAGCAGTACTTC | CASSLRPSSYEQYF | TRBJ2-7 | TRBV28 | 14 | - | -
TGTGCCAGCAGCGTAGGTCCAGGACAAGAGACCCAGTACTTC | CASSVGPGQETQYF | TRBJ2-5 | TRBV9 | 14 | - | -
TGTGCCAGTAGCCCCCTCGGACAGGGGTCCTACGAGCAGTACTTC | CASSPLGQGSYEQYF | TRBJ2-7 | TRBV19 | 15 | - | TRBD1
TGTGCCAGCAGCTCCTTAGCGTTGCAGTACTTC | CASSSLALQYF | TRBJ2-7 | TRBV7-2 | 11 | - | -